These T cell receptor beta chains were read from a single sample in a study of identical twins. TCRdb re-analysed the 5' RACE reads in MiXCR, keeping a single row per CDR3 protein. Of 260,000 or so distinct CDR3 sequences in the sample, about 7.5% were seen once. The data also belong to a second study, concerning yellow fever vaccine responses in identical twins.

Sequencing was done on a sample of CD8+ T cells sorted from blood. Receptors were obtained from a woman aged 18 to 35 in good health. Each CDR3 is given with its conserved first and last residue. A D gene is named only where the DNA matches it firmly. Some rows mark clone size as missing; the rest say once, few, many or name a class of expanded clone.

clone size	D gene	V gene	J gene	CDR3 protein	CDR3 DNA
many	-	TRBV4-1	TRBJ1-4	CASSRGTSEEKLFF	TGCGCCAGCAGCCGAGGGACATCGGAGGAAAAACTGTTTTTT
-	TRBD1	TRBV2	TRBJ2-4	CASMYQGDRPNIQYF	TGTGCCAGCATGTATCAGGGGGACCGACCAAACATTCAGTACTTC
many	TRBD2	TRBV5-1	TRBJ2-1	CASSSRGEGIHSYNEQFF	TGCGCCAGCAGCTCACGAGGGGAGGGAATCCACTCCTACAATGAGCAGTTCTTC
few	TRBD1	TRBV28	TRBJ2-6	CASSRTGVGANVLTF	TGTGCCAGCAGCAGGACAGGGGTCGGGGCCAACGTCCTGACTTTC
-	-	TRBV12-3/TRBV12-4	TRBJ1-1	CASSLHGNTEAFF	TGTGCCAGCAGTTTGCACGGTAACACTGAAGCTTTCTTT
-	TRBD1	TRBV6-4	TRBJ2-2	CASTTGYTGELFF	TGTGCCAGCACGACAGGGTACACCGGGGAGCTGTTTTTT
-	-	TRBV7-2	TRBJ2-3	CASSRRSSTDTQYF	TGTGCCAGCAGTCGGCGGTCCTCCACAGATACGCAGTATTTT
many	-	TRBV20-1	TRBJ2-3	CSARARGRGYTQYF	TGCAGTGCCAGAGCTCGCGGGCGCGGATATACGCAGTATTTT
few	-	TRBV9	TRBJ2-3	CASSAYSGSTDTQYF	TGTGCCAGCAGTGCCTATAGCGGAAGCACAGATACGCAGTATTTT
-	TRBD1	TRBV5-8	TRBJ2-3	CASSLVGTGAPDTQYF	TGTGCCAGCAGCTTGGTCGGGACAGGGGCCCCAGATACGCAGTATTTT
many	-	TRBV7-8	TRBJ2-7	CASSSLLTGEGYEQYF	TGTGCCAGCAGCTCCCTCCTAACAGGGGAGGGATACGAGCAGTACTTC
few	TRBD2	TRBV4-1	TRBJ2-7	CASSQEAGERLGQYF	TGCGCCAGCAGCCAAGAGGCGGGAGAGCGTTTGGGGCAGTACTTC
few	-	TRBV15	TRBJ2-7	CATSARDSSSSYEQYF	TGTGCCACCAGCGCCCGGGACTCCTCGAGCTCCTACGAGCAGTACTTC
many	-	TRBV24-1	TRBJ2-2	CATSDLRSPGELFF	TGTGCCACCAGTGATTTGCGGTCTCCCGGGGAGCTGTTTTTT
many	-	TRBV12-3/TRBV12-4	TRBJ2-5	CASSFRGMEETQYF	TGTGCCAGCAGTTTCAGGGGAATGGAGGAGACCCAGTACTTC
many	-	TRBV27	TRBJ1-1	CASSIYSQNTEAFF	TGTGCCAGCAGCATATACAGCCAGAACACTGAAGCTTTCTTT
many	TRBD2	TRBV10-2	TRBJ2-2	CASRDTLAGGNTGELFF	TGCGCCAGCAGGGACACTCTAGCGGGGGGCAATACCGGGGAGCTGTTTTTT
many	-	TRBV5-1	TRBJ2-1	CASSYPQGYYNEQFF	TGCGCCAGCAGCTACCCTCAGGGTTACTACAATGAGCAGTTCTTC
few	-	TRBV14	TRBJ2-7	CASSQVRVARYEQYF	TGTGCCAGCAGCCAAGTACGGGTAGCGCGCTACGAGCAGTACTTC
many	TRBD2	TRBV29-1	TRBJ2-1	CSVEDQPSGPNNEQFF	TGCAGCGTTGAAGATCAACCTAGCGGGCCGAACAATGAGCAGTTCTTC
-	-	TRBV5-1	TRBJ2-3	CASGSERGAYTDTQYF	TGCGCCAGCGGCTCGGAACGGGGGGCCTACACAGATACGCAGTATTTT
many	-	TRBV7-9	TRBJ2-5	CASSLESFEETQYF	TGTGCCAGCAGCTTAGAGTCGTTCGAAGAGACCCAGTACTTC
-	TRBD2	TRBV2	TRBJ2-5	CASYKGLAGETQYF	TGTGCCAGTTATAAAGGACTAGCGGGGGAGACCCAGTACTTC
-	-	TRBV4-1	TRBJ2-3	CASMIRPTRADTQYF	TGCGCCAGCATGATCCGGCCGACCAGGGCAGATACGCAGTATTTT
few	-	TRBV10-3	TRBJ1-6	CAISGVPFSPLHF	TGTGCCATCAGTGGGGTCCCCTTTTCACCCCTCCACTTT
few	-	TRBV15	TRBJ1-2	CATSRDRTANYGYTF	TGTGCCACCAGCAGAGACCGGACAGCAAACTATGGCTACACCTTC
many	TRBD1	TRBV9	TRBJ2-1	CASSVEGASEQFF	TGTGCCAGCAGCGTAGAGGGGGCAAGTGAGCAGTTCTTC
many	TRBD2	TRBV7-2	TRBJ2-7	CASSLVYGRPTYEQYF	TGTGCCAGCAGCTTAGTTTACGGGAGGCCCACCTACGAGCAGTACTTC
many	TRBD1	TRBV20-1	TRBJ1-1	CSANGRGLGGEAFF	TGCAGTGCTAACGGAAGGGGGCTAGGAGGTGAAGCTTTCTTT